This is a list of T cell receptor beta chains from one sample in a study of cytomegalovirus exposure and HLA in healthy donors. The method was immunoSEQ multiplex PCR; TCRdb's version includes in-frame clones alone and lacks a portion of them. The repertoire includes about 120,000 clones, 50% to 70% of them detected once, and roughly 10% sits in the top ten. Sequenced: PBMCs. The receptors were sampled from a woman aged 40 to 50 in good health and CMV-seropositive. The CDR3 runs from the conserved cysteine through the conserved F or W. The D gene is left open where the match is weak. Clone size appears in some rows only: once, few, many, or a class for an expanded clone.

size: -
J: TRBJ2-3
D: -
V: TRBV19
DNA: TGTGCCAGTAGTATCTCGGCAGGGGTCGACACAGATACGCAGTATTTT
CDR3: CASSISAGVDTDTQYF

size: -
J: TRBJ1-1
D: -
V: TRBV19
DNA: TGTGCCAGTAGTAACATGAACACTGAAGCTTTCTTT
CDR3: CASSNMNTEAFF

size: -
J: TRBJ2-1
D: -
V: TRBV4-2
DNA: TGTGCCAGCAGCCAAGGCGGGAACTCCTACAATGAGCAGTTCTTC
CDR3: CASSQGGNSYNEQFF

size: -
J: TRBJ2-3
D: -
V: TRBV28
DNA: TGTGCCAGCAGAGCGCCCTCCGGTACGCAGTATTTT
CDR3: CASRAPSGTQYF

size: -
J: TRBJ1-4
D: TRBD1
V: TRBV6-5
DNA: TGTGCCAGCAGCCGCGAGGGGGCGAGTAATGAAAAACTGTTTTTT
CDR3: CASSREGASNEKLFF

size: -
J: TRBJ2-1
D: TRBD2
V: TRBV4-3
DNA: TGCGCCAGCAGCCTACGCCCTAGCGGGACTAACAATGAGCAGTTCTTC
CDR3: CASSLRPSGTNNEQFF

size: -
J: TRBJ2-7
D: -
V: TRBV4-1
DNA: TGCGCCAGCAGCCAAGACAGGGTTTTTCACGAGCAGTACTTC
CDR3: CASSQDRVFHEQYF

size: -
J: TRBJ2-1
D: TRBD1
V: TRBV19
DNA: TGTGCCAGTAGTATAGTAGGGACAGGAACCTACAATGAGCAGTTCTTC
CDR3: CASSIVGTGTYNEQFF

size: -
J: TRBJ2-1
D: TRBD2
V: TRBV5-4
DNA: TGTGCCAGCAGCTTAGGTCCTAGCGGGACCTACAATGAGCAGTTCTTC
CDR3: CASSLGPSGTYNEQFF

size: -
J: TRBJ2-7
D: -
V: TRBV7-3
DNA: TGTGCCAGCAGCCAGAGGGACTCCTACGAGCAGTACTTC
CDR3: CASSQRDSYEQYF

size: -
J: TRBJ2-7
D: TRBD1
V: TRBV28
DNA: TGTGCCAGCAGTCCCTCAGGGACAGGGATGAAAGAGCAGTACTTC
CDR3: CASSPSGTGMKEQYF

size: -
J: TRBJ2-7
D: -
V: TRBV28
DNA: TGTGCCAGCAGTTCTCCGTCTCGGTACGAGCAGTACTTC
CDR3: CASSSPSRYEQYF

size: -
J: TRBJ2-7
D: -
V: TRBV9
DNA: TGTGCCAGCAGCGTAGGAGGAGTGGGGCAGGGGTTCTCCTACGAGCAGTACTTC
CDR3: CASSVGGVGQGFSYEQYF

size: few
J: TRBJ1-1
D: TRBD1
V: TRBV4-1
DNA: TGCGCCAGCAGCACCCAACAGGGGGTCAACACTGAAGCTTTCTTT
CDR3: CASSTQQGVNTEAFF

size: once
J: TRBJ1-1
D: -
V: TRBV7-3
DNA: TGTGCCAGCAGCTTAACGACGGGTAGCGCTGAAGCTTTCTTT
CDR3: CASSLTTGSAEAFF

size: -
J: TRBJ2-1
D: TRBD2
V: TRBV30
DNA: TGTGCCTGGAGTCCAACTCCGGGACTAGCGGGAGAGGGGAATGAGCAGTTCTTC
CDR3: CAWSPTPGLAGEGNEQFF

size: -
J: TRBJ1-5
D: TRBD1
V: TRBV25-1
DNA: TGTGCCAGCAGTGACTGGGACAGTTTACAGCCCCAGCATTTT
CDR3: CASSDWDSLQPQHF

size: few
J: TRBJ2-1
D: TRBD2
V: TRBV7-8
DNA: TGTGCCAGCAGCCTTAGCGGGCCACTTTACAATGAGCAGTTCTTC
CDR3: CASSLSGPLYNEQFF

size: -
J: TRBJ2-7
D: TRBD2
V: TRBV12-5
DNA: TGTGCTAGTGCCCCAAGCGGGGTTAACTCCTACGAGCAGTACTTC
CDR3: CASAPSGVNSYEQYF

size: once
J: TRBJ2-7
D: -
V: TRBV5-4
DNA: TGTGCCAGCAGCTTAGACAGAAGGGACGAGCAGTACTTC
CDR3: CASSLDRRDEQYF

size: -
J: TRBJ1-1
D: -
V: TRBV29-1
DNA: TGCAGCGTTGAAACGGGGATTGAAGCTTTCTTT
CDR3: CSVETGIEAFF

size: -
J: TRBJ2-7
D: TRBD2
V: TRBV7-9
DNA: TGTGCCAGCAGCCGAGGACTAGCGGAAGGACTTTCCTACGAGCAGTACTTC
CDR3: CASSRGLAEGLSYEQYF

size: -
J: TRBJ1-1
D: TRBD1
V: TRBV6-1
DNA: TGTGCCAGCAGTGATTGGGTTTCCTACAGGGGGAACACTGAAGCTTTCTTT
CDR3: CASSDWVSYRGNTEAFF

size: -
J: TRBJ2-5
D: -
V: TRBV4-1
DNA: TGCGCCAGCAGCCAAGATAGGGGGGACAGCGACCAAGAGACCCAGTACTTC
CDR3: CASSQDRGDSDQETQYF

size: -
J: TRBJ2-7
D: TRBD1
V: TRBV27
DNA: TGTGCCAGCAGCGGACAGGGGGCCGACGAGCAGTACTTC
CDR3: CASSGQGADEQYF

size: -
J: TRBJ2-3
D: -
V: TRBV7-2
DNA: TGTGCCAGCAGCTTAGGTTCTAGCACAGATACGCAGTATTTT
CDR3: CASSLGSSTDTQYF

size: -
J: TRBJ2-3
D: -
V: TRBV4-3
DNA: TGCGCCAGCAGCCAAGAGAGGGCTCTCTCCACAGATACGCAGTATTTT
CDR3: CASSQERALSTDTQYF

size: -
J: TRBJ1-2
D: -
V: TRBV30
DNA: TGTGCCTGGAGTGTGGGGGCTGGGTATGGCTACACCTTC
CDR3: CAWSVGAGYGYTF

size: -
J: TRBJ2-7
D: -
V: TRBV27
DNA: TGTGCCAGCAGTTTCCTCCAGGGCGAGCAGTACTTC
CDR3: CASSFLQGEQYF

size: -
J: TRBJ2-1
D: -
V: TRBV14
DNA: TGTGCCAGCAGCCAAGGAAGACTACACGACAATGAGCAGTTCTTC
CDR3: CASSQGRLHDNEQFF

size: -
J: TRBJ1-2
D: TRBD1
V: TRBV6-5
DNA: TGTGCCAGCAGTCGACAGGGCTATGGCTACACCTTC
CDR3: CASSRQGYGYTF

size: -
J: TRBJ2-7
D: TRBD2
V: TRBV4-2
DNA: TGTGCCAGCAGCCAACTAGCGGGAGAAGCACGGGAGCAGTACTTC
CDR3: CASSQLAGEAREQYF

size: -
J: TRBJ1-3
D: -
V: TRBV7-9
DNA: TGTGCCACCACAGCGGGAAACTCTGGAAACACCATATATTTT
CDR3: CATTAGNSGNTIYF

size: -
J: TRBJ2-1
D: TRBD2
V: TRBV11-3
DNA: TGTGCCAGCAGCCCGGGAGGTAGCGGGAGTAATGAGCAGTTCTTC
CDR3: CASSPGGSGSNEQFF

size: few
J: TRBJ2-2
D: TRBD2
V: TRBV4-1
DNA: TGCGCCAGCAGCCAAGGCGGGGGGCGCACCGGGGAGCTGTTTTTT
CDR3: CASSQGGGRTGELFF

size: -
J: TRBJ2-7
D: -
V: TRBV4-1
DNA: TGCGCCAGCAGCCAGCAGGGGGGCTACGAGCAGTACTTC
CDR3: CASSQQGGYEQYF

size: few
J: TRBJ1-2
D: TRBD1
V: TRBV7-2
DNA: TGTGCCAGCAGCCCTCAGGGGGTCTATGGCTACACCTTC
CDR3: CASSPQGVYGYTF

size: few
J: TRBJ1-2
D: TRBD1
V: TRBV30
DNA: TGTGCAAGGAGCTCCGGGACAGGGGGCGCAGGTCGTGGCTACACCTTC
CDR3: CARSSGTGGAGRGYTF

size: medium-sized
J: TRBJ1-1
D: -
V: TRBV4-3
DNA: TGCGCCAGCAGCCAAGTACGGGTGAACACTGAAGCTTTCTTT
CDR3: CASSQVRVNTEAFF

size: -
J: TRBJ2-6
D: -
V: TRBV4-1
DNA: TGCGCCAGCCCCCATGTGTGGGGTTCTGCCAGGGTGAACTCTGGGGCCAACGTCCTGACTTTC
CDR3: CASPHVWGSARVNSGANVLTF

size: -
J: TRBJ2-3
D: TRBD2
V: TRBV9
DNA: TGTGCCAGCAGCGTAGTAACTAGCGGGAGAGGAGATACGCAGTATTTT
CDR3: CASSVVTSGRGDTQYF

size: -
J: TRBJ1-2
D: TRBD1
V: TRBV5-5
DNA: TGTGCCAGCACCCGACCTTTTCTTAGACAGGGCGATGGCTACACCTTC
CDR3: CASTRPFLRQGDGYTF

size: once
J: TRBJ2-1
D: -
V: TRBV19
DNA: TGTGCCAGTAGTATCGGTAGGGGCTACAATGAGCAGTTCTTC
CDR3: CASSIGRGYNEQFF

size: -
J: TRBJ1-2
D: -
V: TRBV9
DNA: TGTGCCAGCAGCGGGACAGAAACTCGAATCTATGGCTACACCTTC
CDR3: CASSGTETRIYGYTF

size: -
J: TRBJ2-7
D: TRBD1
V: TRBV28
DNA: TGTGCCAGCAGTTTTACCCTCAAGGACAGGGGCGAGCAGTACTTC
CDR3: CASSFTLKDRGEQYF

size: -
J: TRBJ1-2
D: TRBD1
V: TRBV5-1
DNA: TGCGCCAGCAGCTTCGAGGGGGCCTTATATGGCTACACCTTC
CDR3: CASSFEGALYGYTF

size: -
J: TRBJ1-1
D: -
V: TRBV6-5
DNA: TGTGCCAGCAGTTCCTCGGTCGGGGGGAACACTGAAGCTTTCTTT
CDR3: CASSSSVGGNTEAFF

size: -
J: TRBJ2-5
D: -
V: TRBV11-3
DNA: TGTGCCAGCAGCTTGGGGCGGGACGGGGAGACCCAGTACTTC
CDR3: CASSLGRDGETQYF

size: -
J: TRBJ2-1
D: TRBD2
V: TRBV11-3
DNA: TGTGCCAGCAGCTTAGGTCTAGCGGGGAACAATGAGCAGTTCTTC
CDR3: CASSLGLAGNNEQFF

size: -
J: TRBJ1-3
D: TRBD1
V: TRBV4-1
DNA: TGCGCCAGCAGCCATGACGATGACAGGGAGGACACCATATATTTT
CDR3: CASSHDDDREDTIYF